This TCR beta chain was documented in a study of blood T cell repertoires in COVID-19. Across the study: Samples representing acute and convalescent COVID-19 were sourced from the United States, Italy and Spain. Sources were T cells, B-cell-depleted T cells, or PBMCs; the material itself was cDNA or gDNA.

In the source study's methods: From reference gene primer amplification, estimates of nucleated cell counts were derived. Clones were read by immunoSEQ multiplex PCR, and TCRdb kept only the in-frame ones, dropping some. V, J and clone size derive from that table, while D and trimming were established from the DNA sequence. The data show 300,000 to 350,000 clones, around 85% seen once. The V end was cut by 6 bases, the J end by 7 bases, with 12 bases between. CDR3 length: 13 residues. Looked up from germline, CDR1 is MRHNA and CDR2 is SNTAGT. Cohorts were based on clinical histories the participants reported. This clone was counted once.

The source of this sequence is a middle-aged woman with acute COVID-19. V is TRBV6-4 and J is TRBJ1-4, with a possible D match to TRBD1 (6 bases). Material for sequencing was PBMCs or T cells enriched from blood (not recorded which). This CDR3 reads CASSPGAGEKLFF. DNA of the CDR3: TGTGCCAGCAGCCCAGGGGCTGGTGAAAAACTGTTTTTT.